Below are 8 T cell receptor beta chains sequenced from a single sample in a study of blood T cells in healthy people across ages (dated by TCRdb to the mid-2010s). Library prep was done by 5' RACE. Reads for this sample came from an Illumina HiSeq 2500. A second PCR of roughly 6 to 12 cycles was performed with a sample-barcoded 5' primer and a J-beta primer mix. The public reads were reprocessed in TCRdb via fastp at Q25 and MiXCR, keeping in-frame beta chains. Rows merge per CDR3 protein into single entries with the most common DNA and genes. The sample table lists approximately 1.5 million distinct CDR3 sequences, 42% of them with a count of one. About 4% of the sample comes from the top ten. Sequencing input: blood. The source of these receptors is a woman younger than 30 in good health.

The rearrangement joins TRBV21-1 to TRBJ2-7; the listed D gene, TRBD1, was not tested against the DNA. TRBV21-1 is assigned pseudogene status. This CDR3 comprises 17 residues. CDR3 amino acids: CASSSPDGAGLSYEQYF. The CDR3 nucleotides read TGTGCCAGCAGCAGCCCAGACGGGGCAGGCCTTAGTTACGAGCAGTACTTC.

This clonotype appeared a few times. The J gene is TRBJ2-3, the V gene TRBV29-1, with D perhaps TRBD2 (6 bases). Germline V CDR1 and CDR2: SQVTM, ANQGSEA. The CDR3 has 16 residues. V lost 4 bases and J lost 0, with 17 bases in between. The chain's CDR3 is CSVVPQLASSTDTQYF. The CDR3 nucleotides are TGCAGCGTTGTGCCGCAACTAGCCTCTAGCACAGATACGCAGTATTTT.

The V gene is TRBV29-1, the J gene TRBJ1-2; D gene ambiguous. The V gene's germline CDR1 is SQVTM and CDR2 ANQGSEA. The CDR3 is 13 residues long. Trimming shortened V by 1 base and J by 6 bases, and 12 bases separated the two germline ends. The CDR3 nucleotides are TGCAGCGTTGAAGGGCCCCCAACTAATGGCTACACCTTC. Encoded protein: CSVEGPPTNGYTF.

This chain uses TRBV7-9 with TRBJ1-1; maybe TRBD1 (5 bases). Germline V gene sequence: CDR1 SEHNR, CDR2 FQNEAQ (reference sequence). The V end was cut by 3 bases, the J end by 11 bases, with 13 bases between. The CDR3 runs 12 residues. CDR3 sequence (DNA): TGTGCCAGCAGCTTGGGGCCAGGGTGGGCTTTCTTT. This encodes CASSLGPGWAFF. The full variable domain, rest sourced from reference TRBV7-9 and TRBJ1-1, is DTGVSQNPRHKITKRGQNVTFRCDPISEHNRLYWYRQTLGQGPEFLTYFQNEAQLEKSRLLSDRFSAERPKGSFSTLEIQRTEQGDSAMYLCASSLGPGWAFFGQGTRLTVV.

The V gene is TRBV2, the J gene TRBJ2-1; D remains ambiguous. V lost 5 bases to trimming and J lost 6 bases, with 17 bases between them. This CDR3 has 15 residues. Germline V gives CDR1 SNHLY, CDR2 FYNNEI. Written as DNA, the CDR3 is TGTGCCAGCAGTCAAAGCCGGATAGAATCCAATGAGCAGTTCTTC. Translation: CASSQSRIESNEQFF.

The chain employs TRBV6-4 and TRBJ1-2; no clear D gene. V lost 8 bases, J lost 7 bases, and 14 bases lay in between. CDR1 MRHNA and CDR2 SNTAGT come from the germline V gene. The CDR3 extends over 12 amino acids. The chain's CDR3 is CASRSAAGGYTF. The CDR3 DNA sequence: TGTGCCAGCCGTTCGGCGGCGGGTGGCTACACCTTC.

This clonotype was seen a handful of times. The chain couples TRBV7-9 to TRBJ1-2; D gene uncertain. The CDR3 has 14 amino acids. CDR1 is SEHNR and CDR2 is FQNEAQ in the germline V gene (reference sequence). V was pared by 5 bases and J by 4 bases, with 14 bases between. The CDR3 bases are TGTGCCAGCAGCCCCCACACACGGATCTATGGCTACACCTTC. This encodes CASSPHTRIYGYTF.

The J gene is TRBJ2-1, the V gene TRBV5-1, with a possible D match to TRBD2 (6 bases). Germline CDR1 SGHRS, CDR2 YFSETQ. V gave up 4 bases and J gave up 8 bases, with 22 bases separating them. This CDR3 contains 16 residues. The CDR3 protein is CASSQSRGNPGDEQFF. The DNA for the CDR3 is TGCGCCAGCAGCCAGTCCCGGGGGAATCCTGGGGATGAGCAGTTCTTC.